The rows below give T cell receptor beta chains drawn from one sample of a study of T cells in Graves' hyperthyroidism and ophthalmopathy. TCRdb re-called the multiplex PCR reads with MiXCR, one entry per CDR3 protein. The repertoire holds approximately 620,000 distinct CDR3 sequences, with about 16% as singletons. The material sequenced was blood. Receptors originate from a woman in her 40s with Graves' ophthalmopathy. Each CDR3 is given with its conserved first and last residue. Expanded clones get a size class; other rows say once, few or many, or leave the size out.

size	V	length	J	CDR3
many	TRBV28	14	TRBJ1-5	CASSPHGSNQPQHF
many	TRBV11-2	13	TRBJ2-5	CASSSLGVTSVYF
many	TRBV2	14	TRBJ2-7	CASRTSGSTYEQYF
few	TRBV5-6	13	TRBJ1-1	CASSLFRGPEAFF
few	TRBV27	13	TRBJ1-2	CATLDRGWSGYTF
many	TRBV11-2	13	TRBJ2-2	CASSLAAAGELFF
many	TRBV2	13	TRBJ1-2	CASSWTGNYGYTF
few	TRBV12-3/TRBV12-4	14	TRBJ1-5	CASSFDRQGQPQHF
.	TRBV6-1	16	TRBJ2-7	CASSRGGEGSSYEQYF
many	TRBV6-1	15	TRBJ2-7	CASRILAGEWFEQYF
.	TRBV19	15	TRBJ2-5	CASSPNGPGGETQYF
many	TRBV20-1	13	TRBJ1-1	CSARELGDTEAFF
many	TRBV20-1	14	TRBJ2-1	CSASIREGLREQFF
.	TRBV12-3/TRBV12-4	14	TRBJ2-3	CASSRPPAPDTQYF
.	TRBV28	13	TRBJ1-5	CASTSRGNQPQHF
few	TRBV6-1	17	TRBJ2-6	CASSSFNGYSGANVLTF
few	TRBV9	15	TRBJ2-3	CASSVAGSGTDTQYF
.	TRBV20-1	13	TRBJ1-1	CSARTAMNTEAFF
many	TRBV20-1	14	TRBJ2-7	CSAYDGTGTGEQYF
many	TRBV5-1	15	TRBJ2-1	CASSPTGDLYNEQFF
.	TRBV7-2	15	TRBJ2-1	CASSLGLAASNEQFF
few	TRBV5-1	16	TRBJ1-3	CASSLIPGPAGNTIYF
.	TRBV6-5	17	TRBJ2-7	CASSYSGAFLMDYEQYF
many	TRBV20-1	12	TRBJ2-3	CSARVSDSTQYF
many	TRBV29-1	10	TRBJ1-1	CSVGNAEAFF
once	TRBV4-1	14	TRBJ1-2	CASSPLGTNYGYTF
many	TRBV5-1	15	TRBJ2-1	CASSLAGVAYNEQFF
many	TRBV20-1	15	TRBJ1-4	CSAVPGLTTNEKLFF
many	TRBV27	14	TRBJ1-1	CASRVRFEDTEAFF
many	TRBV20-1	16	TRBJ2-7	CSARDWGTSSSYEQYF
few	TRBV2	13	TRBJ2-7	CASSENPGYEQYF
many	TRBV18	15	TRBJ2-1	CASSPGGESYNEQFF
.	TRBV28	15	TRBJ1-6	CASSLSGTPYHPRHF
.	TRBV5-1	17	TRBJ2-5	CASSLSGTSGGGETQYF
.	TRBV6-1	15	TRBJ1-5	CASAGEGYSNQPQHF
few	TRBV19	14	TRBJ2-1	CASTEGDINNEQFF
.	TRBV28	14	TRBJ1-6	CASSQRTYNSPLHF
many	TRBV7-2	15	TRBJ2-3	CASSFLGGGTDTQYF
.	TRBV28	12	TRBJ2-1	CAISGSYNEQFF
few	TRBV14	14	TRBJ1-2	CASSQEGTAYGYTF
.	TRBV5-1	16	TRBJ2-7	CASSWTGGLGPYEQYF
many	TRBV12-5	17	TRBJ2-1	CASGGLGGGYSYNEQFF